The present TCR beta chain was sequenced within a study of T cell repertoires in cytomegalovirus infection. TCRdb reprocessed the reads via MiXCR and lists one record per CDR3 protein. The sample lists about 490,000 distinct CDR3 sequences, 26% occurring once. Germline CDR1 reads MNHEY; CDR2 reads SVGEGT. After removal of 7 bases from V and 4 bases from J, the junction contained 11 bases not matched to a gene. The CDR3 spans 17 residues. With regard to this clonotype: Its target is not known.

Findings and limits, study-wide: Summed public TCR beta family frequency identified CMV carriers bearing the relevant HLA. In two of eight donors, the top clonotype was HLA-C-restricted CMV-specific.

This clonotype was sampled from a human donor in good health (CMV status not recorded). Some clones in this sample may be carry-over from other donors' samples. The material sequenced was PBMCs. V is TRBV6-2 or TRBV6-3 and J is TRBJ2-2; 11 nucleotides agree with TRBD2. In DNA form, the CDR3 reads TGTGCCAGCATCCCGGGGCTAGCGGGAGGCCGCACCGGGGAGCTGTTTTTT. Translation: CASIPGLAGGRTGELFF.